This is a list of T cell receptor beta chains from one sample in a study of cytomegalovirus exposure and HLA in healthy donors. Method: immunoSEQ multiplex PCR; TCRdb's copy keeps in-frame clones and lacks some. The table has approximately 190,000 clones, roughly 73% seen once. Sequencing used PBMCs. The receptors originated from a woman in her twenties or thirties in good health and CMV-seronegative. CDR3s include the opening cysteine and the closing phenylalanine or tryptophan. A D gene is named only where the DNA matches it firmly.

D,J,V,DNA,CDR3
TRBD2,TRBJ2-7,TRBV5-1,TGCGCCAGCAGCCTCCCTCTAGCGGGAGAGACCTACGAGCAGTACTTC,CASSLPLAGETYEQYF
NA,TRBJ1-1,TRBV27,TGTGCCAGCAGTTCATTAAGGGGGAACACTGAAGCTTTCTTT,CASSSLRGNTEAFF
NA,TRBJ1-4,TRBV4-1,TGCGCCAGCAGCCCCCTTGGACTGACGAATGAAAAACTGTTTTTT,CASSPLGLTNEKLFF
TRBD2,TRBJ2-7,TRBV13,TGTGCCAGCAGCCCCTCCGGGCTAGCGGCCTACGAGCAGTACTTC,CASSPSGLAAYEQYF
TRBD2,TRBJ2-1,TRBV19,TGTGCCAGTAGTATAGTAGCGGGGGGGATAAATGAGCAGTTCTTC,CASSIVAGGINEQFF
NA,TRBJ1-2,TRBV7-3,TGTGCCAGCAGTTCCAACAGGGATAATGGCTACACCTTC,CASSSNRDNGYTF
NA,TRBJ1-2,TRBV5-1,TGCGCCAGCAGCCTGGCGACAGGCGGTCTGGATGGCTACACCTTC,CASSLATGGLDGYTF
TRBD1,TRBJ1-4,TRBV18,TGTGCCAGCTCACCGGACAGGGGGCGAACTAATGAAAAACTGTTTTTT,CASSPDRGRTNEKLFF
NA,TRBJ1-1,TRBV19,TGTGCCAGTGGTACGGGGGGTTGGGCCATGAACACTGAAGCTTTCTTT,CASGTGGWAMNTEAFF
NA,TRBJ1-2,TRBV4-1,TGCGCCAGCAGCCAAAGGAGCCGATATGCTTTC,CASSQRSRYAF
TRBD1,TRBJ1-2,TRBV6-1,TGTGCCAGCAGTCCTCGACAGGGGTCTGGCTATGGCTACACCTTC,CASSPRQGSGYGYTF
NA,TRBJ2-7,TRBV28,TGTGCCAGCAGTCCCCGAGGGGGGCAGTACTTC,CASSPRGGQYF